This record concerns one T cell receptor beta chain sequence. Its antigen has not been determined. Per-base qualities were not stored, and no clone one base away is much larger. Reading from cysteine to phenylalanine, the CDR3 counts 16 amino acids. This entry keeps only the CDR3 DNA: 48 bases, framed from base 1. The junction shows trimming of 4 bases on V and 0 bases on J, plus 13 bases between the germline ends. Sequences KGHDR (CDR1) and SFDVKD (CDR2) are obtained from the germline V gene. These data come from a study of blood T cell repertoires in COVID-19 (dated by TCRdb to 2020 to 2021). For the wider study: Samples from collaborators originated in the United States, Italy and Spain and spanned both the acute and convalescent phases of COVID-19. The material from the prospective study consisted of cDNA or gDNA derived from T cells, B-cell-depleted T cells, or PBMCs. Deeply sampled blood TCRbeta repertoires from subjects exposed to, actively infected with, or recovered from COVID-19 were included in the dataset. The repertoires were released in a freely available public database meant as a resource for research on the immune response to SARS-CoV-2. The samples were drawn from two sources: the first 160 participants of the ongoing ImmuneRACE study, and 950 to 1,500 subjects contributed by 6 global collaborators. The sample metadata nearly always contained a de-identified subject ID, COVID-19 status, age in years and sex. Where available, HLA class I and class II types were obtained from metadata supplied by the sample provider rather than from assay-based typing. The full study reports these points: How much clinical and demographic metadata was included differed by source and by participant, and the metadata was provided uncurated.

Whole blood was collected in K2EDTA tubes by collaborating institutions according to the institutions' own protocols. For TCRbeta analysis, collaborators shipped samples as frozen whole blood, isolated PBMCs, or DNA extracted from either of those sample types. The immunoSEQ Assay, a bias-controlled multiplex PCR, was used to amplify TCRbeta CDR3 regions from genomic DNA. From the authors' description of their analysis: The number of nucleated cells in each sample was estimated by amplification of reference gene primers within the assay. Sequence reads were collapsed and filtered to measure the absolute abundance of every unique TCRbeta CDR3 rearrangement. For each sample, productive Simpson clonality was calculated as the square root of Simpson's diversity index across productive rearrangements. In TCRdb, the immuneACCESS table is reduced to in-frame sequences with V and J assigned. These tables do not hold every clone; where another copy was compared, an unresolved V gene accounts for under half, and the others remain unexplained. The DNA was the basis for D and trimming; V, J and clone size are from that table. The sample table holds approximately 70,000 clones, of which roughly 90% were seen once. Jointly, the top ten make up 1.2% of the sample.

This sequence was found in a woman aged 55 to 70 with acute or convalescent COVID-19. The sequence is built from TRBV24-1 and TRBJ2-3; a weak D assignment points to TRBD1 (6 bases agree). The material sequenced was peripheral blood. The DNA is TGTGCCACCAGTGACCCACAGGGATCTAGCACAGATACGCAGTATTTT. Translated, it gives CATSDPQGSSTDTQYF.